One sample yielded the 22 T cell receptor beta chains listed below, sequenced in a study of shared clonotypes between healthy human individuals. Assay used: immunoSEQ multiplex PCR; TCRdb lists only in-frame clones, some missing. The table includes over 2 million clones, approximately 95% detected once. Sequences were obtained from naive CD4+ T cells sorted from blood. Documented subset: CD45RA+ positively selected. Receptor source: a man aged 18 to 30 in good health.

The CDR3 here is CASQLGVTGVGDTQYF. CDR3 nucleotides: TGCGCCAGCCAGCTTGGCGTGACAGGGGTGGGGGATACGCAGTATTTT. The chain couples TRBV5-1 to TRBJ2-3; 8 bases are shared with TRBD1. In germline, CDR1 is SGHRS, CDR2 YFSETQ. The CDR3 loop spans 16 amino acids. V shed 7 bases and J 6 bases; nucleotides not matched to a gene: 16.

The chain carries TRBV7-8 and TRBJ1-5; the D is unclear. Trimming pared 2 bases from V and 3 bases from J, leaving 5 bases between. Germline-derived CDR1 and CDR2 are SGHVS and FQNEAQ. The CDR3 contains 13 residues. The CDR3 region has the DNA TGTGCCAGCAGCTTACAAAACAATCAGCCCCAGCATTTT. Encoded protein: CASSLQNNQPQHF.

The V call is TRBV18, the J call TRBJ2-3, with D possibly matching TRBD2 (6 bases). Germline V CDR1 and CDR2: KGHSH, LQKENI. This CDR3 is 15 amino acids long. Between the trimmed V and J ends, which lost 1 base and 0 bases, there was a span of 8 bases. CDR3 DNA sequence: TGTGCCAGCTCACCACTAGCGGTTAGCACAGATACGCAGTATTTT. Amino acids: CASSPLAVSTDTQYF.

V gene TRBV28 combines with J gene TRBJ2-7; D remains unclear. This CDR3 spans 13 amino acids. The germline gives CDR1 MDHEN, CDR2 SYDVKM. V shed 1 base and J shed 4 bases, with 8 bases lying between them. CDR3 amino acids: CASSLSTRYEQYF. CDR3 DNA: TGTGCCAGCAGTTTATCTACCAGGTACGAGCAGTACTTC.

The CDR3 bases are TGTGCCAGCAGTTACAAGGATGGGAACACTGAAGCTTTCTTT. This codes for CASSYKDGNTEAFF. The chain joins TRBV6-6 to TRBJ1-1; no definite D call. The V gene lost 2 bases and the J gene lost 1 base, with 8 bases spanning the gap. This CDR3 has 14 residues. Germline V gives CDR1 MNHNY, CDR2 SVGAGI (reference sequence).

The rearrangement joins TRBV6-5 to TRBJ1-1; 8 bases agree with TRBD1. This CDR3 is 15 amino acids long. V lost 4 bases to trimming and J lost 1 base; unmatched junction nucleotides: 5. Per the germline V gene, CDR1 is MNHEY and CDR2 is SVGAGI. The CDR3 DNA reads TGTGCCAGCAGTTTCACAGGGGGGTGGAACACTGAAGCTTTCTTT. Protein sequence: CASSFTGGWNTEAFF.

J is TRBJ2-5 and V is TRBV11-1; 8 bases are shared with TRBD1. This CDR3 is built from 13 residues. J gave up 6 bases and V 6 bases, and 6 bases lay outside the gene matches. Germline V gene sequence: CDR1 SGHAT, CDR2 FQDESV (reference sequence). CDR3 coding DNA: TGTGCCAGCAGAGAGCAGGGGGCAAAGACCCAGTACTTC. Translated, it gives CASREQGAKTQYF. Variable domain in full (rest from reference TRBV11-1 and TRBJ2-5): EAEVAQSPRYKITEKSQAVAFWCDPISGHATLYWYRQILGQGPELLVQFQDESVVDDSQLPKDRFSAERLKGVDSTLKIQPAELGDSAMYLCASREQGAKTQYFGPGTRLLVL.

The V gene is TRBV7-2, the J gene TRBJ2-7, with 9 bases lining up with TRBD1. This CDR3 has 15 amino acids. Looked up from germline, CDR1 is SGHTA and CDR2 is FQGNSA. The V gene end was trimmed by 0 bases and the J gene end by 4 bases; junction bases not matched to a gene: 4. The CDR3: CASSLAGQGTYEQYF. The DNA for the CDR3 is TGTGCCAGCAGCTTAGCAGGACAGGGGACATACGAGCAGTACTTC.

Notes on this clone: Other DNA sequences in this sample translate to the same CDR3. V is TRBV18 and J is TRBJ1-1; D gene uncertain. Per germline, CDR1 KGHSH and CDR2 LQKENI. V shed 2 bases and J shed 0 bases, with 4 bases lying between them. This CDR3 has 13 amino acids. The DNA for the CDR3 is TGTGCCAGCTCACCAGGAATGAACACTGAAGCTTTCTTT. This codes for CASSPGMNTEAFF.

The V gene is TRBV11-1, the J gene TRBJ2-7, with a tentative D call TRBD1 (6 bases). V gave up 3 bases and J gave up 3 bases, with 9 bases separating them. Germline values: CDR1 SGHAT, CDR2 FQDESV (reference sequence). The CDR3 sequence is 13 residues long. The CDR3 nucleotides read TGTGCCAGCAGCTTGGACAGCGTCTACGAGCAGTACTTC. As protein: CASSLDSVYEQYF. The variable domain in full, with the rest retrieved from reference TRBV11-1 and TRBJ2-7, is EAEVAQSPRYKITEKSQAVAFWCDPISGHATLYWYRQILGQGPELLVQFQDESVVDDSQLPKDRFSAERLKGVDSTLKIQPAELGDSAMYLCASSLDSVYEQYFGPGTRLTVT.

The CDR3 DNA is TGTGCCAGCGGACCGGGCGGGAGGGCCGGTGAGCAGTTCTTC. Translated, it gives CASGPGGRAGEQFF. The chain joins TRBV7-2 to TRBJ2-1; TRBD2 matches at 9 bases. The germline V gene has CDR1 SGHTA and CDR2 FQGNSA. J was trimmed by 9 bases and V by 8 bases; bases with no gene match: 11. This CDR3 spans 14 amino acids.

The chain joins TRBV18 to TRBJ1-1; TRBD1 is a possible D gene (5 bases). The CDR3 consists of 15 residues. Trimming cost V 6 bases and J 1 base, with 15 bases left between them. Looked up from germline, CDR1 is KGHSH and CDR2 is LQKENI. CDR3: CASSPVVGTNTEAFF. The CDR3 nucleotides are TGTGCCAGCTCCCCGGTCGTAGGGACGAACACTGAAGCTTTCTTT.

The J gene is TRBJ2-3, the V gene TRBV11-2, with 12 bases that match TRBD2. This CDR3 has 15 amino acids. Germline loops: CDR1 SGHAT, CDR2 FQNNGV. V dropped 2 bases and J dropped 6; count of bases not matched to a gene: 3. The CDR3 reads CASSLRLAGVDTQYF. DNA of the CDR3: TGTGCCAGCAGCTTAAGACTAGCGGGAGTGGATACGCAGTATTTT. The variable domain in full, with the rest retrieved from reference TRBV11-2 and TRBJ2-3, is EAGVAQSPRYKIIEKRQSVAFWCNPISGHATLYWYQQILGQGPKLLIQFQNNGVVDDSQLPKDRFSAERLKGVDSTLKIQPAKLEDSAVYLCASSLRLAGVDTQYFGPGTRLTVL.

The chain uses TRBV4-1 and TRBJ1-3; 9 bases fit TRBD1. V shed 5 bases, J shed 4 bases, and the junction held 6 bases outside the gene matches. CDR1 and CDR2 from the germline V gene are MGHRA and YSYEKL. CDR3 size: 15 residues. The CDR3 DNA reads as TGCGCCAGCAGCTGGGACAGGGATGGAGGAAACACCATATATTTT. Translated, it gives CASSWDRDGGNTIYF.

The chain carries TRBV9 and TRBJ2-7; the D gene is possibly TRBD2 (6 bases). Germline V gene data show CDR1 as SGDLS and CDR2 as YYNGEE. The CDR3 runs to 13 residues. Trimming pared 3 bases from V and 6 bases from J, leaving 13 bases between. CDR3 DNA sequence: TGTGCCAGCAGCGACCGACTAGATGCCGAGCAGTACTTC. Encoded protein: CASSDRLDAEQYF. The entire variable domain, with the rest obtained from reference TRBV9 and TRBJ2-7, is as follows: DSGVTQTPKHLITATGQRVTLRCSPRSGDLSVYWYQQSLDQGLQFLIQYYNGEERAKGNILERFSAQQFPDLHSELNLSSLELGDSALYFCASSDRLDAEQYFGPGTRLTVT.

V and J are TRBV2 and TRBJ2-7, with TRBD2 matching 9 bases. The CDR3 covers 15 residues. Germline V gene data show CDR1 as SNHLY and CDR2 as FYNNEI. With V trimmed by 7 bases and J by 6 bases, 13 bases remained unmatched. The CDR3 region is CASKPRTSEVSEQYF. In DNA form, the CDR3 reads TGTGCCAGCAAGCCCCGGACTAGCGAAGTCAGCGAGCAGTACTTC.

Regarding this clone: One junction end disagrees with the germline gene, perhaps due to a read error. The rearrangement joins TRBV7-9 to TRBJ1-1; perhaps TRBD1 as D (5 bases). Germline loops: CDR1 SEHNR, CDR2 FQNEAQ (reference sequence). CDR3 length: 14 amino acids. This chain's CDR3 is CASSLAEGRTEAFF. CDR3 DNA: TGTGCCAGCAGCCTAGCGGAGGGACGCACTGAAGCTTTCTTT.

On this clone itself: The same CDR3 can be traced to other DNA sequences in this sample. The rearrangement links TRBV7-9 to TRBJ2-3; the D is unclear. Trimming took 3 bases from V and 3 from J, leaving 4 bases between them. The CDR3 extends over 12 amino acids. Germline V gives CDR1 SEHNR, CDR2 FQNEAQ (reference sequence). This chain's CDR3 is CASSLQTDTQYF. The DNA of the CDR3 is TGTGCCAGCAGCTTGCAAACAGATACGCAGTATTTT.

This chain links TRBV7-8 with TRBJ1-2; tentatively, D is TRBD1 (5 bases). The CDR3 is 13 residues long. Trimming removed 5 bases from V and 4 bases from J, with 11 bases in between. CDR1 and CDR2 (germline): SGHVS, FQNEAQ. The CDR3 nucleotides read TGTGCCAGCAGCCCCGGGGGAGGCTATGGCTACACCTTC. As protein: CASSPGGGYGYTF. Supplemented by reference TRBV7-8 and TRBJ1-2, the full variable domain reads GAGVSQSPRYKVAKRGQDVALRCDPISGHVSLFWYQQALGQGPEFLTYFQNEAQLDKSGLPSDRFFAERPEGSVSTLKIQRTQQEDSAVYLCASSPGGGYGYTFGSGTRLTVV.

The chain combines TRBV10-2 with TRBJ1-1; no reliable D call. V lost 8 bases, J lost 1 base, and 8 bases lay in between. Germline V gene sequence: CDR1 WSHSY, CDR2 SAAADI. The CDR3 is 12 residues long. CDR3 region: CASGLSNTEAFF. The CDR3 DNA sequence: TGCGCCAGCGGCCTATCGAACACTGAAGCTTTCTTT.

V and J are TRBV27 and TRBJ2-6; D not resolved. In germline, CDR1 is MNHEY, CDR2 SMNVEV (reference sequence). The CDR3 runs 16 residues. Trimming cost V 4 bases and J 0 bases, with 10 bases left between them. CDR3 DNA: TGTGCCAGCAGTTCCGCCCTGCTCTCTGGGGCCAACGTCCTGACTTTC. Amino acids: CASSSALLSGANVLTF.

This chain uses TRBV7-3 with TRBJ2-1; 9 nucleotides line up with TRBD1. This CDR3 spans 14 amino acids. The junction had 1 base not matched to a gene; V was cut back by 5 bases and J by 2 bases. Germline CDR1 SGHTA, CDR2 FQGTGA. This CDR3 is CASSRDRAYNEQFF. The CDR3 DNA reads TGTGCCAGCAGCCGGGACAGGGCCTACAATGAGCAGTTCTTC.